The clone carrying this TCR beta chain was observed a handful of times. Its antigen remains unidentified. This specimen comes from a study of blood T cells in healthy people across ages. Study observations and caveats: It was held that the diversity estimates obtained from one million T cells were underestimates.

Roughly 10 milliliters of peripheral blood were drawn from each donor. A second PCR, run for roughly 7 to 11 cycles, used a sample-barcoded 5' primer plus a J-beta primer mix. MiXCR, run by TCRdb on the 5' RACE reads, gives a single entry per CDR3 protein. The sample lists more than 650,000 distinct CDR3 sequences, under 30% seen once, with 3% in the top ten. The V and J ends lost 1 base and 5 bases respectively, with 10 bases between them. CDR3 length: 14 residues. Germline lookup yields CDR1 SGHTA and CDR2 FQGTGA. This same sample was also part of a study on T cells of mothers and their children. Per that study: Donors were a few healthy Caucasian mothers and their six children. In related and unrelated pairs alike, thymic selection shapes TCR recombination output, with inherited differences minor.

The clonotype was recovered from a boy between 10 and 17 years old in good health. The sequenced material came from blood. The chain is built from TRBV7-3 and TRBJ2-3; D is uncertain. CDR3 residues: CASSLSSTGDTQYF. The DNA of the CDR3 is TGTGCCAGCAGCTTAAGCAGTACGGGAGATACGCAGTATTTT.